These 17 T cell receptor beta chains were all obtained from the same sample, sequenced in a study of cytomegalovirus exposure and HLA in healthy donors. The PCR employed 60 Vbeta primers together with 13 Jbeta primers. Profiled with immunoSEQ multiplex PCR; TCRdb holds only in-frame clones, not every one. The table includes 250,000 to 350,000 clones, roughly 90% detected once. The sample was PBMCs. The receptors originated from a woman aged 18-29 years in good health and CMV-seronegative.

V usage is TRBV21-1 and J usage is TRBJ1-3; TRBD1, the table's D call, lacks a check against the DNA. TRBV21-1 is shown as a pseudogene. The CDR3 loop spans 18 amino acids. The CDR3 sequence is CASSKDKTPPFSGNTIYF. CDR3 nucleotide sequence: TGTGCCAGCAGCAAAGATAAAACACCACCCTTTTCTGGAAACACCATATATTTT.

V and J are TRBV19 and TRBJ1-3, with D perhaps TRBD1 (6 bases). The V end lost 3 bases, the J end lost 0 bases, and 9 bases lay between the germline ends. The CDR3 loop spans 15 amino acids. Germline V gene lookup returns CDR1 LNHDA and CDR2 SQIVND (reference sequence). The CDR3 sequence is CASSIRGFSGNTIYF. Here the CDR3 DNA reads TGTGCCAGTAGTATCAGGGGCTTCTCTGGAAACACCATATATTTT.

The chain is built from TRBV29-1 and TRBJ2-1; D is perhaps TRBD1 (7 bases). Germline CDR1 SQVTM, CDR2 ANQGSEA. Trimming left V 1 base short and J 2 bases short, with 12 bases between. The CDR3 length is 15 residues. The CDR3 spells CSVEGSGGPYNEQFF. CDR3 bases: TGCAGCGTTGAAGGTTCAGGGGGGCCCTACAATGAGCAGTTCTTC.

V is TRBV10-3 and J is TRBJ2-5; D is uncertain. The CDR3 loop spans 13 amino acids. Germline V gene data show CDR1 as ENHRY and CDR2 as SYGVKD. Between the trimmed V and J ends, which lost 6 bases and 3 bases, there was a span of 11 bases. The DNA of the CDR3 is TGTGCCATCAGAGCAGGTGGTGAAGAGACCCAGTACTTC. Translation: CAIRAGGEETQYF.

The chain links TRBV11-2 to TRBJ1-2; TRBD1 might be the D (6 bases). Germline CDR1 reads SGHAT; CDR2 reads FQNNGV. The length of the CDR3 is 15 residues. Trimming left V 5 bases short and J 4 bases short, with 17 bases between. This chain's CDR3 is CASSQWGGAGYGYTF. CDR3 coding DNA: TGTGCCAGCAGCCAGTGGGGGGGGGCAGGCTATGGCTACACCTTC. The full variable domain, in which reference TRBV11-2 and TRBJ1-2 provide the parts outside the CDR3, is EAGVAQSPRYKIIEKRQSVAFWCNPISGHATLYWYQQILGQGPKLLIQFQNNGVVDDSQLPKDRFSAERLKGVDSTLKIQPAKLEDSAVYLCASSQWGGAGYGYTFGSGTRLTVV.

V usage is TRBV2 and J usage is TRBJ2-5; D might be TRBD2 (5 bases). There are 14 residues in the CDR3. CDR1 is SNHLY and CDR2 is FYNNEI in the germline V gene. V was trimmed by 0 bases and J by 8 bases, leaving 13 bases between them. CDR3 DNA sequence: TGTGCCAGCAGTGAAGCTTCGGTGGCGGGTACCCAGTACTTC. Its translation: CASSEASVAGTQYF. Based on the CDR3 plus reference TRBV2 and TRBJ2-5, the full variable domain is EPEVTQTPSHQVTQMGQEVILRCVPISNHLYFYWYRQILGQKVEFLVSFYNNEISEKSEIFDDQFSVERPDGSNFTLKIRSTKLEDSAMYFCASSEASVAGTQYFGPGTRLLVL.

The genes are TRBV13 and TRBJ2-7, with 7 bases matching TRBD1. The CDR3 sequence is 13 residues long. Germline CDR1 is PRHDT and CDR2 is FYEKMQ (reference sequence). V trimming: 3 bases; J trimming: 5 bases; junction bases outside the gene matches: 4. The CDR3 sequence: CASSFDRADEQYF. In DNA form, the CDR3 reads TGTGCCAGCAGCTTCGACAGGGCGGACGAGCAGTACTTC.

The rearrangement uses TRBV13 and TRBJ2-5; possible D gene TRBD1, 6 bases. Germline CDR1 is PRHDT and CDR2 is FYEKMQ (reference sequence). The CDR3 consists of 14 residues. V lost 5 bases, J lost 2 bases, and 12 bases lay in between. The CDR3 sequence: CASSLEGEQETQYF. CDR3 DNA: TGTGCCAGCAGCCTCGAGGGGGAGCAAGAGACCCAGTACTTC.

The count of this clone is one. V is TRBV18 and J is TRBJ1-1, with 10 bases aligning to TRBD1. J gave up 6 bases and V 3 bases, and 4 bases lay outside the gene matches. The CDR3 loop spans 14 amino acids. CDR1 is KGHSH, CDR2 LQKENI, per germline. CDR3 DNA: TGTGCCAGCTCACCGGGACAGGGGAGCGCTGAAGCTTTCTTT. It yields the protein CASSPGQGSAEAFF. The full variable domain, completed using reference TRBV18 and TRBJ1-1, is NAGVMQNPRHLVRRRGQEARLRCSPMKGHSHVYWYRQLPEEGLKFMVYLQKENIIDESGMPKERFSAEFPKEGPSILRIQQVVRGDSAAYFCASSPGQGSAEAFFGQGTRLTVV.

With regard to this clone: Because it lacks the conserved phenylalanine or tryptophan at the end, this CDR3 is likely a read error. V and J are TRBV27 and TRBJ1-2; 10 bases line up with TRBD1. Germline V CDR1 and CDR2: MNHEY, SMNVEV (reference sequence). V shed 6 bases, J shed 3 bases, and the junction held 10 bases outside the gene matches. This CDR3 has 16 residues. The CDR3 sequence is CASSPYWTGGDYGYTL. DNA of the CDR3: TGTGCCAGCAGCCCTTATTGGACAGGGGGGGACTATGGCTACACCCTC.

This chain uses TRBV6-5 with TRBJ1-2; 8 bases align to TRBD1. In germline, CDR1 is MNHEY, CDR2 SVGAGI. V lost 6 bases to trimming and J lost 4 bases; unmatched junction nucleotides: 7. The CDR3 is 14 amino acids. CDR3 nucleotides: TGTGCCAGCAGCCTCGACAGGGGAACCTATGGCTACACCTTC. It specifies CASSLDRGTYGYTF.

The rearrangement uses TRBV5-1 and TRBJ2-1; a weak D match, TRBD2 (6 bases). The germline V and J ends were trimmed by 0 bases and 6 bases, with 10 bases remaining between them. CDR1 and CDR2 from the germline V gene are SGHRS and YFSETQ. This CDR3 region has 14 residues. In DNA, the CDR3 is TGCGCCAGCAGCTTGGGCGGGAACCTCAATGAGCAGTTCTTC. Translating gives CASSLGGNLNEQFF.

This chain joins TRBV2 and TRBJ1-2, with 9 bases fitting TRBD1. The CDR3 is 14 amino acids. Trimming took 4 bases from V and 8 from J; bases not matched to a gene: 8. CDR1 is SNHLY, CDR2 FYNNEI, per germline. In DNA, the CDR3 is TGTGCCAGCAGTGTGAAACAGGGGGCGGGAGGCTACACCTTC. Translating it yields CASSVKQGAGGYTF.

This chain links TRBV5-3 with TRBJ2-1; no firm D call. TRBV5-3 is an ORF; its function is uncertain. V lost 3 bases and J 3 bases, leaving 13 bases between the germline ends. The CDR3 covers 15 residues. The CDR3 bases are TGTGCCAGAAGCTCCGTCCGGGTCCGCTACAATGAGCAGTTCTTC. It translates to CARSSVRVRYNEQFF.

For the CDR3, the DNA is TGTGCCAGCAGCTTAGCCGTGGGGGGGGCCTACGAGCAGTACTTC. The encoded protein is CASSLAVGGAYEQYF. This sequence joins TRBV7-9 and TRBJ2-7, with 7 bases aligning to TRBD2. J lost 2 bases, V lost 0 bases, and 4 bases had no gene match. The CDR3 is made up of 15 amino acids. Germline loops: CDR1 SEHNR, CDR2 FQNEAQ (reference sequence).

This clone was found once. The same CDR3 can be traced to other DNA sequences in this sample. For the CDR3, the DNA is TGTGCCAGCAGCTCACGTACGGGGGGAAGAACTGAAGCTTTCTTT. This gives the protein CASSSRTGGRTEAFF. The rearrangement links TRBV21-1 to TRBJ1-1. TRBV21-1 represents a pseudogene. This CDR3 is 15 amino acids long.

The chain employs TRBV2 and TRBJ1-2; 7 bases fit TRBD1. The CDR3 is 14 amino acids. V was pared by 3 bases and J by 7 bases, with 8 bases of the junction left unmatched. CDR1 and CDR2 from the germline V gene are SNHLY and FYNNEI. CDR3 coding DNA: TGTGCCAGCAGTGATGGAGGGGGCGCGTTTGGCTACACCTTC. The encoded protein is CASSDGGGAFGYTF.